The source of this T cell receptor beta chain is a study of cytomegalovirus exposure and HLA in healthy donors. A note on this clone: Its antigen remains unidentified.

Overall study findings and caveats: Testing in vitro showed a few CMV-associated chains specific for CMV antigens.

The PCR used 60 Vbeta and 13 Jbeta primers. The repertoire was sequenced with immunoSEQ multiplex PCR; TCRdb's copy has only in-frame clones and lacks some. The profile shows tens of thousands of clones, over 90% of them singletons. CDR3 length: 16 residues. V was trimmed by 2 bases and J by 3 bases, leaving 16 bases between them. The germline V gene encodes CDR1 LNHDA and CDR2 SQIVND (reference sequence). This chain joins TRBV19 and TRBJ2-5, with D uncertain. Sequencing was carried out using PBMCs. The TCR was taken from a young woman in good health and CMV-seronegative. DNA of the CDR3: TGTGCCAGTAGTATAATTGGCTCCGGGTGGGAAGAGACCCAGTACTTC. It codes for CASSIIGSGWEETQYF.